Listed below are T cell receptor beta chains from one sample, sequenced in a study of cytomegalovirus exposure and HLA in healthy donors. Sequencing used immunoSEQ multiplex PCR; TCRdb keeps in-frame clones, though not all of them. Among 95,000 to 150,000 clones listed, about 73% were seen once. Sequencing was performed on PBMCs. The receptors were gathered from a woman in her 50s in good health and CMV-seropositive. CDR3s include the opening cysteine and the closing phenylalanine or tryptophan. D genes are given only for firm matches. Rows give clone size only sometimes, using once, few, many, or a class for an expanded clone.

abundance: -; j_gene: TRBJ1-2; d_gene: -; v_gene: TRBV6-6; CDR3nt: TGTGCCAGCAGTTACGTCGCGGGGGTTTTGACCGGCTACACCTTC; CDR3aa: CASSYVAGVLTGYTF
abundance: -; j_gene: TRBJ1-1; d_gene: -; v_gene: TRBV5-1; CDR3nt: TGCGCCAGCAGCTTGTGGGGGCGCAACACTGAAGCTTTCTTT; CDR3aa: CASSLWGRNTEAFF
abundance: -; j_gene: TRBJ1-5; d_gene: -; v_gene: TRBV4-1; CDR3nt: TGCGCCAGCAGCCAAGAACGGGGTCAGCCCCAGCATTTT; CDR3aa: CASSQERGQPQHF
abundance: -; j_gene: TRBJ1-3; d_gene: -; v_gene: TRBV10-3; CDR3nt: TGTGCCATCAGTGGGGGCAGCTCTGGAAACACCATATATTTT; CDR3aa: CAISGGSSGNTIYF
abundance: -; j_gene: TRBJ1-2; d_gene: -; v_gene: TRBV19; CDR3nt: TGTGCCAGCGGGGGAAGTATGAGTGAGTCTAACTATGGCTACACCTTC; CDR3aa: CASGGSMSESNYGYTF
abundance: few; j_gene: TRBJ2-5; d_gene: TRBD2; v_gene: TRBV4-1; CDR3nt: TGCGCCAGCAGCCGGAGTCGGGCGGGGGAAGAGACCCAGTACTTC; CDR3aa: CASSRSRAGEETQYF
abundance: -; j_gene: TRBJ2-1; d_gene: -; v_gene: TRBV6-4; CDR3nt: TGTGCCAGCAGTTTCCAACTCGACAACAATGAGCAGTTCTTC; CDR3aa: CASSFQLDNNEQFF
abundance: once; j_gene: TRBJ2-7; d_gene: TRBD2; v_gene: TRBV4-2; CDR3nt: TGTGCCAGCAGCCAAGGTGTGGGCGGGGGAGCCTACGAGCAGTACTTC; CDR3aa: CASSQGVGGGAYEQYF
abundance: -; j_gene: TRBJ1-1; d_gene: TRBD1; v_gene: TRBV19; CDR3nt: TGTGCCAGTAGGCGGGACAGCGAGAACACTGAAGCTTTCTTT; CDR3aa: CASRRDSENTEAFF
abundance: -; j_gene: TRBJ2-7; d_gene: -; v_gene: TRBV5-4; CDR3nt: TGTGCCAGCAGCTTGGAGGCAGGTCGTTCGTACTACGAGCAGTACTTC; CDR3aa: CASSLEAGRSYYEQYF
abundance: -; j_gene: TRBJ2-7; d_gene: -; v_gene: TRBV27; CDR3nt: TGTGCCAGCAGTTTATCGATCAAAGGTTGGCGGGACGCCTTTTCCTACGAGCAGTACTTC; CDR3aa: CASSLSIKGWRDAFSYEQYF
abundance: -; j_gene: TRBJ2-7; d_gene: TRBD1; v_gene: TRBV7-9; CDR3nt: TGTGCCAGCAGCCCCCGGACAGGGCACTACGAGCAGTACTTC; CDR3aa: CASSPRTGHYEQYF
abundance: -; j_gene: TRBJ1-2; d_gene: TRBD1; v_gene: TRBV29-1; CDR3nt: TGCAGCGTTGAAAGGACAGGCTATGGCTACACCTTC; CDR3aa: CSVERTGYGYTF
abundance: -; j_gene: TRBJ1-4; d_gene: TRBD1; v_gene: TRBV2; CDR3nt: TGTGCCAGCAGAAGACAGGGGGGTGAAAAACTGTTTTTT; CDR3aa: CASRRQGGEKLFF
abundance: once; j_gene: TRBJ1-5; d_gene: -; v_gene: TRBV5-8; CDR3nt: TGTGCCAGCAGCTTCAGGATTAGCAATCAGCCCCAGCATTTT; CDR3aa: CASSFRISNQPQHF
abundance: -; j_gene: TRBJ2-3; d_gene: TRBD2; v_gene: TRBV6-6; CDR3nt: TGTGCCAGCAGTAGGGGGACTAGCGGGGGGGCAGATACGCAGTATTTT; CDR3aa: CASSRGTSGGADTQYF
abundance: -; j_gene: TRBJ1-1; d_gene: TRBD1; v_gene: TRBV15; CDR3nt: TGTGCCACCAGCCGGGACAGGAACACTGAAGCTTTCTTT; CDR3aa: CATSRDRNTEAFF
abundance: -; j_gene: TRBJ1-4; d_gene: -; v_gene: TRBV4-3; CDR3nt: TGCGCCAGCAGCCAAGGTGGGAGTTTCGAGGATGAAAAACTGTTTTTT; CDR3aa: CASSQGGSFEDEKLFF
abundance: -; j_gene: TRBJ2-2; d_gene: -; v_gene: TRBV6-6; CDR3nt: TGTGCCAGCAGTTATCAGGATGGAGGCACCGGGGAGCTGTTTTTT; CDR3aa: CASSYQDGGTGELFF
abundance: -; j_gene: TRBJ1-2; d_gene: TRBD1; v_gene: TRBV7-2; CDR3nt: TGTGCCAGCAGCCCACGGGACAGGGTGGTTGGCTACACCTTC; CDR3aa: CASSPRDRVVGYTF
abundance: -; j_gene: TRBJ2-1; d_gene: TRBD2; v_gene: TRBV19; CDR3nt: TGTGCCAGTAGTATATTTGGCGGGGGTCTAAGCGAGCAGTTCTTC; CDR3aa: CASSIFGGGLSEQFF
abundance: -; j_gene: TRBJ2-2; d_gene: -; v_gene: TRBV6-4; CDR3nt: TGTGCCAGCAGTGACTCGGCAGTTGCGAACACCGGGGAGCTGTTTTTT; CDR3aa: CASSDSAVANTGELFF
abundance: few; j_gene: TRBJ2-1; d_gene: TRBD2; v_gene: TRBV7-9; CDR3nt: TGTTCCAGTTCTAGCGGGGATCAAGAGCAGTTCTTC; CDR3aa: CSSSSGDQEQFF
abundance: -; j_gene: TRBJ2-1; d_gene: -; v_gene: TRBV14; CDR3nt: TGTGCCAGCAGCCCCCACGGGGTCTCCTACAATGAGCAGTTCTTC; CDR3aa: CASSPHGVSYNEQFF
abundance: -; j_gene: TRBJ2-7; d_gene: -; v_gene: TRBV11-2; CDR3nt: TGTGCCAGCAGCTTACGCGCTAGGGGTCCCTACGAGCAGTACTTC; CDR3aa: CASSLRARGPYEQYF
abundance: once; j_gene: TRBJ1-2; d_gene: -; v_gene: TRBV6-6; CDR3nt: TGTGCCAGCAGGCCTCCCTTTGCGGGCTACACCTTC; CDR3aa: CASRPPFAGYTF
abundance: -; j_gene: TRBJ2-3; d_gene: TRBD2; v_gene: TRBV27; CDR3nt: TGTGCCAGCAGAGGGACTAGCGGAGCCAGGGATACGCAGTATTTT; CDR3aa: CASRGTSGARDTQYF
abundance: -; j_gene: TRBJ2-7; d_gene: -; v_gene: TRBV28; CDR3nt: TGTGCCAGCAGTTTCTCCGGTTTCTACTACGAGCAGTACTTC; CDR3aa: CASSFSGFYYEQYF
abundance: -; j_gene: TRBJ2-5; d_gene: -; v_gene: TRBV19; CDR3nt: TGTGCCAGTAGTATAGAGTCACAGGGTACCCAGTACTTC; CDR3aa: CASSIESQGTQYF
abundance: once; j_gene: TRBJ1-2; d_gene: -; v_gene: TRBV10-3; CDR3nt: TGTGCCATCAGAGGCGCAGTCTTCTCTGGGGCCTATGGCTACACCTTC; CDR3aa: CAIRGAVFSGAYGYTF
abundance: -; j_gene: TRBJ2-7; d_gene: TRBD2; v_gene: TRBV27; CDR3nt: TGTGCCAGCAGTTTTGTTGGGACTAGCTTCGACGAGCAGTACTTC; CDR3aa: CASSFVGTSFDEQYF
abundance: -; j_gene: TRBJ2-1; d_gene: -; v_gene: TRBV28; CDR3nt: TGTGCCAGCAGTTTGCCGGGGGTGAGGGAGTTCTTC; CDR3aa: CASSLPGVREFF
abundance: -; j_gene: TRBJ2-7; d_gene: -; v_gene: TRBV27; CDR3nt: TGTGCCAGCAGTTTTTACCTGACTGCCGAGCAGTACTTC; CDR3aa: CASSFYLTAEQYF
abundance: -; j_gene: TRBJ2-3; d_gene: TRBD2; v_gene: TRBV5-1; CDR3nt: TGCGCCAGCAGAATTAGACTAGCGGTAGATACGCAGTATTTT; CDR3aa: CASRIRLAVDTQYF
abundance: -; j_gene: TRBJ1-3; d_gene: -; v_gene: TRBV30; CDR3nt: TGTGCCTGGAGTACTGGGTCGCGGTCGTATGGAAACACCATATATTTT; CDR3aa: CAWSTGSRSYGNTIYF
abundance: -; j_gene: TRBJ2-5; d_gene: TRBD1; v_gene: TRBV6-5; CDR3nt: TGTGCCAGCAGTTACCAGACAGGGGGCGCGTCGCAGACCCAGTACTTC; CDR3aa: CASSYQTGGASQTQYF
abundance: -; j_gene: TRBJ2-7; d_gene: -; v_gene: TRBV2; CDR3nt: TGTGCCAGCAGTGGGGCCAACGAGCAGTACTTC; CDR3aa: CASSGANEQYF
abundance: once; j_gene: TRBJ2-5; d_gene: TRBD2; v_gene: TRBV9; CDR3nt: TGTGCCAGCAGCGTAGGGGCTAGCGGGGCGTCTACCCAGTACTTC; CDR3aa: CASSVGASGASTQYF
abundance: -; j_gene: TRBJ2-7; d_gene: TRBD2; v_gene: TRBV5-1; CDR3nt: TGCGCCAGCAGCTCTGGACTAGCGGTGGACGAGCAGTACTTC; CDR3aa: CASSSGLAVDEQYF
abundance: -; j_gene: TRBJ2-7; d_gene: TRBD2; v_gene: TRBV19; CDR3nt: TGTGCCAGTAGTATCGGGGGGGCCTACGAGCAGTACTTC; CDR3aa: CASSIGGAYEQYF
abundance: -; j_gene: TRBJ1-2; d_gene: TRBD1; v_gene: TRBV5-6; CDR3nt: TGTGCCAGCAGCCCGGACAGGTCTAACTATGGCTACACCTTC; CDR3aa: CASSPDRSNYGYTF
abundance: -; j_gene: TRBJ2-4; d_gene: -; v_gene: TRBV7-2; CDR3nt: TGTGCCAGCAGCCCAAGGATGGGCAACATTCAGTACTTC; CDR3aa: CASSPRMGNIQYF
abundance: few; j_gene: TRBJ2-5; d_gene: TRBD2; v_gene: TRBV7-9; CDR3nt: TGTGCCAGCAGCGTCGGACTAGCGGGGCTGGGGAGAGAGACCCAGTACTTC; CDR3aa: CASSVGLAGLGRETQYF
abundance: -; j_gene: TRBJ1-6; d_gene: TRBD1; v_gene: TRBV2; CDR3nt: TGTGCCAGCTCCCCGGACAGGGGGCAAGGTTCACCCCTCCACTTT; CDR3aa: CASSPDRGQGSPLHF
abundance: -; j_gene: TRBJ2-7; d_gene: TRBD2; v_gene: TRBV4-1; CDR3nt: TGCGCCAGCAGCCATGACCTCGGGGGGAGGTACGAGCAGTACTTC; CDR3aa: CASSHDLGGRYEQYF
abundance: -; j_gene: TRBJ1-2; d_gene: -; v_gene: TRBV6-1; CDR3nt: TGTGCCAGCACGGTAGCGTGGCAGGGGACCTATGGCTACACCTTC; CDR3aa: CASTVAWQGTYGYTF
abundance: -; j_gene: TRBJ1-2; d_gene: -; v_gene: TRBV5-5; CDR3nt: TGTGCCAGCAGCTTGGGCGGCCTAGCTAACTATGGCTACACCTTC; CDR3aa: CASSLGGLANYGYTF
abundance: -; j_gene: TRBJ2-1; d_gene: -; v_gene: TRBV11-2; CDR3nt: TGTGCCAGCAGCGAAGGACTGAAGGGTGAGCAGTTCTTC; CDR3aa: CASSEGLKGEQFF
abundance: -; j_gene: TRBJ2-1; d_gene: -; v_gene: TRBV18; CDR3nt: TGTGCCAGCTCACCACGAGCTCCAGGGGCCCACAATGAGCAGTTCTTC; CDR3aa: CASSPRAPGAHNEQFF
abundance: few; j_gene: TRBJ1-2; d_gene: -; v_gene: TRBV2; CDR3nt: TGTGCCAGCAGTCCCCATCAGGGGCGGTACTATGGCTACACCTTC; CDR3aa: CASSPHQGRYYGYTF
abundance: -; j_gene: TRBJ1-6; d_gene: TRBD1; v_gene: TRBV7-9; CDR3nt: TGTGCCAGCAGCTCGGGACAGGCAAGCTCCTATAATTCACCCCTCCACTTT; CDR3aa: CASSSGQASSYNSPLHF
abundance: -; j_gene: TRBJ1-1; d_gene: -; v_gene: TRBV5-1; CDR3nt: TGCGCCAGCAGCACTGACAGCATGAACACTGAAGCTTTCTTT; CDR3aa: CASSTDSMNTEAFF
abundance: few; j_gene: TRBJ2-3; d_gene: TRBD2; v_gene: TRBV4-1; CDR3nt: TGCGCCAGCAGCCTCCCAAGCGGGGGGGAAACAGATACGCAGTATTTT; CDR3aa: CASSLPSGGETDTQYF
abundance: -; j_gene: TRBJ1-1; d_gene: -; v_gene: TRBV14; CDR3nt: TGTGCCAGCAGTCCCCGCGGGGTCTCGGGTGAAGCTTTCTTT; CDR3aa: CASSPRGVSGEAFF
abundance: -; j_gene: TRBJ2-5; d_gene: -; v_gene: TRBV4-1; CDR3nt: TGCGCCAGCAGCCAAGCGGAGACCCAGTACTTC; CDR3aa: CASSQAETQYF
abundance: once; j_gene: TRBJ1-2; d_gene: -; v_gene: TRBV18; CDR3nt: TGTGCCAGCTCACCAATGTCTGGGCTTAATGGCTACACCTTC; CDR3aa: CASSPMSGLNGYTF
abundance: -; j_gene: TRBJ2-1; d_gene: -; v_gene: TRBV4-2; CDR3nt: TGTGCCAGCAGCCAAGGGGCAGCCCAATCCTACAATGAGCAGTTCTTC; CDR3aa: CASSQGAAQSYNEQFF
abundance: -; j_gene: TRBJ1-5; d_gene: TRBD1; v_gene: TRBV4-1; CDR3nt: TGCGCCAGCAGCCAAGAGTATCGACAGGGAGGCAATCAGCCCCAGCATTTT; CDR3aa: CASSQEYRQGGNQPQHF
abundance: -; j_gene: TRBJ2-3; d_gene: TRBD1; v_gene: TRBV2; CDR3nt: TGTGCCAGCAGAAGCACGGGACAGAAGATAGATACGCAGTATTTT; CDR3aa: CASRSTGQKIDTQYF